This T cell receptor (beta chain) was identified during a study of cytomegalovirus exposure and HLA in healthy donors. Whole-study findings and limits: Prior analysis indicated that the majority of TCR beta V segments exhibited productivity approximately 90% or approximately 30% of the time. Presence/absence comparisons presumed near-even sequencing depth among donors.

Both 60 Vbeta primers and 13 Jbeta primers went into the PCR. Sequencing used immunoSEQ multiplex PCR; TCRdb keeps in-frame clones, though not all of them. Of 170,000 or so clones in the sample, 60% to 80% were seen once. Details on this clone: Its antigen is not identified.

Germline assignment: CDR1 MNHEY and CDR2 SMNVEV (reference sequence). The germline V and J ends were trimmed by 4 bases and 3 bases, with 12 bases remaining between them. The CDR3 is 15 residues long. Sequenced: PBMCs. The chain carries TRBV27 and TRBJ1-4; D is uncertain. This receptor was identified in a young woman in good health and CMV-seronegative. CDR3 in DNA: TGTGCCAGCAGTTCCTCGGTCACCGCTAATGAAAAACTGTTTTTT. Translating it yields CASSSSVTANEKLFF.